This T cell receptor beta chain was found in a study of shared clonotypes between healthy human individuals. Turning to the study itself: Three men and a couple of women, aged 18 to 49, were donors.

This clone has more than one count but fewer than ten. Here immunoSEQ multiplex PCR was the method, and the copy in TCRdb shows in-frame clones only, minus some. The table includes a few hundred thousand clones, just over 75% detected once. Source material: PBMCs. The receptor was isolated from a woman in her thirties or forties in good health. Some clones in this sample may be carry-over from other donors' samples.

The CDR3 spells CAWIGYVAGVHEQYF. In nucleotides, the CDR3 is TGTGCCTGGATAGGTTACGTAGCGGGAGTCCACGAGCAGTACTTC. V usage is TRBV30 and J usage is TRBJ2-7, with 9 bases identical to TRBD2. Germline V gene data show CDR1 as GTSNPN and CDR2 as SVGIG (reference sequence). The trim removed 4 bases at V and 5 bases at J, leaving 12 bases unmatched. The length of the CDR3 is 15 residues.